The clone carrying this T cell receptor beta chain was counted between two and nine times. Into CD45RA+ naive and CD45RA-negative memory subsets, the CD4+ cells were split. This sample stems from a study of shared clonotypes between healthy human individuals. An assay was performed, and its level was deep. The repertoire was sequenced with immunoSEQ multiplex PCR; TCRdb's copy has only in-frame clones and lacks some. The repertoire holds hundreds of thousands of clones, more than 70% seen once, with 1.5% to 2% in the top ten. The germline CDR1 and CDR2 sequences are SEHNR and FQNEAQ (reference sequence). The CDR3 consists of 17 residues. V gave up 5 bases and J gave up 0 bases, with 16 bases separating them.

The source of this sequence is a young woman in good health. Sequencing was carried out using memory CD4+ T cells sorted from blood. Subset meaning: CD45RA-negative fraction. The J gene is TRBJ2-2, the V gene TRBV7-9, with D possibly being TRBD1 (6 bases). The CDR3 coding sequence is TGTGCCAGCAGCCGACCACAGACAGGATCGAACACCGGGGAGCTGTTTTTT. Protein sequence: CASSRPQTGSNTGELFF.